Below, 21 T cell receptor beta chains from the same sample are listed, as sequenced in a study of early T cells in non-severe SARS-CoV-2 infection. TCRdb independently ran MiXCR on the 5' RACE reads; one entry per CDR3 protein. The sample gives 57,000 or so distinct CDR3 sequences, roughly 13% of which show up once; approximately 4.8% is in the top ten. The sequencing sample was made of whole blood. These receptor sequences come from an adult who was a healthcare worker with PCR-confirmed SARS-CoV-2 infection or an uninfected control (not recorded which).

This clonotype was detected once. The chain uses TRBV5-1 and TRBJ2-5, with TRBD2 matching over 14 bases. Germline CDR1 reads SGHRS; CDR2 reads YFSETQ. This CDR3 spans 15 amino acids. Unmatched junction bases numbered 5, after V lost 4 bases and J lost 6 bases. CDR3 sequence reads: CASSPGTSGSKTQYF. The CDR3, as DNA: TGCGCCAGCAGCCCGGGGACTAGCGGGAGTAAGACCCAGTACTTC.

This clonotype was seen ten or more times. This rearrangement joins TRBV7-6 to TRBJ2-1, with TRBD2 matching 7 bases. The V segment lost 7 bases and the J segment 0 bases; nucleotides outside the gene matches: 6. The germline CDR1 and CDR2 sequences are SGHVS and FNYEAQ. The CDR3 has 15 residues. CDR3 in DNA: TGTGCCAGCAACCCGAGCGGGAACTCCTACAATGAGCAGTTCTTC. It encodes CASNPSGNSYNEQFF.

This clonotype was counted a few times. The chain combines TRBV29-1 with TRBJ2-1; D perhaps matches TRBD2 (5 bases). The CDR3 length is 11 residues. The V and J ends lost 6 bases and 4 bases respectively, with 7 bases between them. The germline CDR1 and CDR2 sequences are SQVTM and ANQGSEA. CDR3 residues: CSVREYNEQFF. As DNA, the CDR3 is TGCAGCGTCCGGGAATACAATGAGCAGTTCTTC.

This clonotype was seen a handful of times. The rearrangement joins TRBV7-9 to TRBJ2-2; 11 nucleotides align to TRBD2. Germline assignment: CDR1 SEHNR and CDR2 FQNEAQ (reference sequence). J was trimmed by 4 bases and V by 5 bases; bases with no gene match: 6. The CDR3 is 16 amino acids. CDR3 nucleotides: TGTGCCAGCAGCCCCAGTAGCGGGGGGGCCACCGGGGAGCTGTTTTTT. Amino acid sequence: CASSPSSGGATGELFF.

This rearrangement joins TRBV28 to TRBJ2-7; no clear D gene. V gave up 6 bases and J gave up 2 bases, with 8 bases separating them. The germline V gene encodes CDR1 MDHEN and CDR2 SYDVKM. This CDR3 has 12 residues. CDR3 amino acids: CASSHIPYEQYF. The CDR3 DNA reads TGTGCCAGCAGCCACATACCCTACGAGCAGTACTTC.

This clonotype was seen a few times. The CDR3 DNA follows: TGTGCCCACAGGACAGGGGGAACAACCGGGGAGCTGTTTTTT. Amino acid sequence: CAHRTGGTTGELFF. The rearrangement uses TRBV28 and TRBJ2-2; 10 nucleotides line up with TRBD1. Trimming cost V 11 bases and J 5 bases; bases outside gene matches: 8. Looked up from germline, CDR1 is MDHEN and CDR2 is SYDVKM. There are 14 residues in the CDR3.

The sample holds a few counts of this clonotype. The junction does not match germline at one end; this may be a read error. The chain has TRBV3-1 and TRBJ2-1; D is ambiguous. This CDR3 is 14 amino acids long. CDR1 is LGHDT and CDR2 is YNNKEL in the germline V gene (reference sequence). CDR3 nucleotides: TGTGCCAGCAGCCATACAGACTCCAACAATGAGCAGTTCTTC. Amino acids: CASSHTDSNNEQFF.

This clonotype was seen more than once but under ten times. V is TRBV6-2 or TRBV6-3 and J is TRBJ2-1; 10 positions agree with TRBD2. The germline V gene has CDR1 MNHEY and CDR2 SVGEGT. This CDR3 is built from 16 residues. Trimming took 2 bases from V and 7 from J; bases not matched to a gene: 8. The CDR3 DNA reads TGTGCCAGCAGTTACGTCCCTAGCGGGGGTTTTAATGAGCAGTTCTTC. Protein: CASSYVPSGGFNEQFF.

This clonotype was detected ten times or more. The rearrangement joins TRBV6-2 or TRBV6-3 to TRBJ2-5; tentative D call: TRBD1 (5 bases). Germline loops: CDR1 MNHEY, CDR2 SVGEGT. This CDR3 is built from 15 residues. Between the trimmed V and J ends, which lost 2 bases and 2 bases, there was a span of 12 bases. The DNA for the CDR3 is TGTGCCAGCAGTTACCCACAGGCCCAACAAGAGACCCAGTACTTC. Its protein is CASSYPQAQQETQYF.

The J gene is TRBJ1-6, the V gene TRBV28; TRBD1 matches 8 bases. CDR1 is MDHEN and CDR2 is SYDVKM in the germline V gene. V was clipped by 5 bases and J by 2 bases; unmatched bases: 11. The CDR3 totals 18 residues. The CDR3 DNA is TGTGCCAGCAGTCGCATACAGGGGGTGAGCACCTATAATTCACCCCTCCACTTT. It specifies CASSRIQGVSTYNSPLHF.

This sequence joins TRBV29-1 and TRBJ1-1; D remains unclear. Looked up from germline, CDR1 is SQVTM and CDR2 is ANQGSEA. V was shortened by 3 bases and J by 6 bases, with 17 bases between the two germline ends. This CDR3 is 14 amino acids long. The chain's CDR3 is CSVEYPAGIAEAFF. CDR3 sequence (DNA): TGCAGCGTTGAGTATCCAGCGGGAATCGCTGAAGCTTTCTTT.

V usage is TRBV5-1 and J usage is TRBJ1-1; 7 bases map to TRBD1. Germline loops: CDR1 SGHRS, CDR2 YFSETQ. There are 15 residues in the CDR3. The V and J ends lost 4 bases and 1 base, in that order; junction bases with no gene match: 7. The CDR3 spells CASSKDRHSNTEAFF. As DNA, the CDR3 is TGCGCCAGCAGCAAGGACAGGCACTCGAACACTGAAGCTTTCTTT.

Ten or more counts support this clonotype. This sequence joins TRBV20-1 and TRBJ1-3; D remains unclear. The CDR3 extends over 11 amino acids. The V and J ends lost 6 bases and 4 bases respectively, with 7 bases between them. The germline gives CDR1 DFQATT, CDR2 SNEGSKA (reference sequence). The CDR3: CSAVRGNTIYF. CDR3 bases: TGCAGTGCCGTCAGAGGAAACACCATATATTTT.

In its sample, this clonotype was seen many times. The rearrangement joins TRBV7-2 to TRBJ1-2; 7 nucleotides align to TRBD1. CDR3 size: 15 residues. CDR1 SGHTA and CDR2 FQGNSA come from the germline V gene. V shed 2 bases, J shed 4 bases, and the junction held 7 bases outside the gene matches. The CDR3 DNA follows: TGTGCCAGCAGCTTACGGGCCGCAGGGGGCTATGGCTACACCTTC. It yields the protein CASSLRAAGGYGYTF.

This clonotype was counted at least ten times. The chain links TRBV10-3 to TRBJ1-6; a possible D gene is TRBD1 (6 bases). In germline, CDR1 is ENHRY, CDR2 SYGVKD. The CDR3 has 14 amino acids. Trimming removed 6 bases at V and 10 bases at J, with 16 bases between. The CDR3 DNA sequence: TGTGCCATCAGGGGTGCAGGGGAAGGATCACCCCTCCACTTT. Its translation: CAIRGAGEGSPLHF.

This clonotype was counted many times. J is TRBJ1-3 and V is TRBV9; D unclear. Trimming took off 7 bases at V and 0 bases at J, with 14 bases between the two ends. Germline V gives CDR1 SGDLS, CDR2 YYNGEE. CDR3 length: 15 amino acids. The CDR3 sequence: CASALWEGSGNTIYF. The CDR3 DNA reads TGTGCCAGCGCGCTATGGGAGGGCTCTGGAAACACCATATATTTT. The variable domain in full, completed from reference TRBV9 and TRBJ1-3, reads DSGVTQTPKHLITATGQRVTLRCSPRSGDLSVYWYQQSLDQGLQFLIQYYNGEERAKGNILERFSAQQFPDLHSELNLSSLELGDSALYFCASALWEGSGNTIYFGEGSWLTVV.

This clonotype came up a few times. This chain joins TRBV28 and TRBJ2-7, with 8 bases matching TRBD1. The CDR3 loop spans 15 amino acids. J gave up 0 bases and V 6 bases, and 7 bases lay outside the gene matches. CDR1 is MDHEN, CDR2 SYDVKM, per germline. As DNA, the CDR3 is TGTGCCAGCAGACCGGGACAGGAAAGCTCCTACGAGCAGTACTTC. This gives the protein CASRPGQESSYEQYF.

This clonotype was seen more than once but under ten times. This chain links TRBV20-1 with TRBJ2-5, with unresolved D. This CDR3 has 13 residues. V dropped 3 bases and J dropped 1 base, with 9 bases sitting between them. Germline values: CDR1 DFQATT, CDR2 SNEGSKA (reference sequence). The CDR3 here is CSARFGVQETQYF. The DNA of the CDR3 is TGCAGTGCTAGGTTCGGCGTCCAAGAGACCCAGTACTTC.

The gene calls are TRBV6-5 and TRBJ2-1; D is uncertain. CDR3 length: 14 residues. Germline loops: CDR1 MNHEY, CDR2 SVGAGI. V was pared by 5 bases and J by 1 base, with 9 bases between. The CDR3: CASSDISSYNEQFF. The CDR3 nucleotides read TGTGCCAGCAGTGATATTTCTTCCTACAATGAGCAGTTCTTC.

This clonotype has at least ten counts. The rearrangement uses TRBV29-1 and TRBJ2-1, with 7 bases fitting TRBD2. CDR1 and CDR2 from the germline V gene are SQVTM and ANQGSEA. CDR3 size: 13 residues. Germline trimming cut 6 bases from V and 5 bases from J; bases unmatched to any gene: 7. The CDR3 reads CSVGLSRHNEQFF. The CDR3 DNA sequence: TGCAGCGTGGGACTATCCCGGCACAATGAGCAGTTCTTC.

The chain has TRBV2 and TRBJ1-3; a weak D match, TRBD1 (5 bases). The CDR3 consists of 14 residues. Germline CDR1 SNHLY, CDR2 FYNNEI. V dropped 2 bases and J dropped 2 bases, with 7 bases sitting between them. The CDR3 DNA follows: TGTGCCAGCAGTGAATCGACAGCTGGAAACACCATATATTTT. Amino acids: CASSESTAGNTIYF.